The 32 T cell receptor beta chains presented below share a single source sample, sequenced in a study of STAT5B mutations in CD4+ large granular lymphocyte leukemia. TCRdb keeps only in-frame clones here, not all; method: immunoSEQ multiplex PCR. The sample includes approximately 35,000 clones, 65% to 70% of them seen just once. Sequencing was done on a sample of CD4+ T cells from blood buffy coats. The receptors here all came from a human donor in good health.

This sequence joins TRBV29-1 and TRBJ1-1; no definite D call. V shed 4 bases and J shed 1 base, with 10 bases lying between them. The CDR3 length is 13 residues. Germline V gene data show CDR1 as SQVTM and CDR2 as ANQGSEA. The CDR3 region has the DNA TGCAGCGTTGCCCCCGGCGGGAACACTGAAGCTTTCTTT. This codes for CSVAPGGNTEAFF.

This chain links TRBV11-2 with TRBJ2-5; D is possibly TRBD1 or TRBD2 (6 bases each). There are 14 residues in the CDR3. The ends were cut back, 4 bases at V and 5 bases at J, with 14 bases in the middle. The germline V gene encodes CDR1 SGHAT and CDR2 FQNNGV. In DNA, the CDR3 is TGTGCCAGCAGCTCGATTGGGGGGCGGGAGACCCAGTACTTC. As protein: CASSSIGGRETQYF. The full variable domain, in which reference TRBV11-2 and TRBJ2-5 provide the parts outside the CDR3, is EAGVAQSPRYKIIEKRQSVAFWCNPISGHATLYWYQQILGQGPKLLIQFQNNGVVDDSQLPKDRFSAERLKGVDSTLKIQPAKLEDSAVYLCASSSIGGRETQYFGPGTRLLVL.

The chain carries TRBV20-1 and TRBJ1-5; no clear D. This CDR3 is 10 amino acids long. Germline V lookup: CDR1 DFQATT, CDR2 SNEGSKA (reference sequence). V lost 7 bases to trimming and J lost 8 bases, with 9 bases between them. The CDR3 region has the DNA TGCAGTGTCGGAAGGGAGCCCCAGCATTTT. Translated, it gives CSVGREPQHF.

J is TRBJ2-1 and V is TRBV6-1, with 14 bases fitting TRBD2. The CDR3 is 14 residues long. The V gene end was trimmed by 6 bases and the J gene end by 6 bases; junction bases not matched to a gene: 1. Germline V gene data show CDR1 as MNHNS and CDR2 as SASEGT. Here the CDR3 reads CASRTSGGANEQFF. As DNA, the CDR3 is TGTGCCAGCAGGACTAGCGGGGGGGCCAATGAGCAGTTCTTC.

The V and J genes are TRBV7-8 and TRBJ2-1; TRBD2 might be the D (7 bases). The CDR3 runs to 17 residues. Germline values: CDR1 SGHVS, CDR2 FQNEAQ. V lost 2 bases and J 7 bases, leaving 21 bases between the germline ends. CDR3 sequence (DNA): TGTGCCAGCAGCTTAAGGGCGGGGGCAGCAACTAGGAATGAGCAGTTCTTC. Protein: CASSLRAGAATRNEQFF.

The rearrangement uses TRBV18 and TRBJ1-4, with a possible D match to TRBD1 (5 bases). Germline assignment: CDR1 KGHSH and CDR2 LQKENI. CDR3 length equals 13 residues. Trimming took off 5 bases at V and 8 bases at J, with 12 bases between the two ends. CDR3 sequence: CASSAGSGEKLFF. The CDR3 DNA follows: TGTGCCAGCTCAGCAGGGAGTGGGGAAAAACTGTTTTTT.

V usage is TRBV4-1 and J usage is TRBJ1-6; 9 bases are shared with TRBD1. The ends lost 7 bases at V and 0 bases at J; junction bases unmatched: 4. The CDR3 spans 16 residues. Germline V gene lookup returns CDR1 MGHRA and CDR2 YSYEKL. The chain's CDR3 is CASNPDRGSYNSPLHF. For the CDR3, the DNA is TGCGCCAGCAACCCGGACAGGGGCTCCTATAATTCACCCCTCCACTTT.

The CDR3 sequence: CASSSDPGGITEAFF. The CDR3 DNA follows: TGCGCCAGCAGCTCTGACCCGGGAGGGATCACTGAAGCTTTCTTT. The rearrangement joins TRBV5-1 to TRBJ1-1; D remains ambiguous. The CDR3 length is 15 residues. V was pared by 3 bases and J by 4 bases, with 16 bases between. The germline gives CDR1 SGHRS, CDR2 YFSETQ.

This clone was counted only a few times. The genes are TRBV7-2 and TRBJ1-1; D unclear. This CDR3 region has 15 residues. V dropped 1 base and J dropped 2 bases, with 11 bases sitting between them. Germline V gene lookup returns CDR1 SGHTA and CDR2 FQGNSA. This CDR3 reads CASSLVGSLNTEAFF. For the CDR3, the DNA is TGTGCCAGCAGCTTAGTCGGCAGTCTTAACACTGAAGCTTTCTTT.

A few counts support this clone. The V and J genes are TRBV11-3 and TRBJ1-1, with 8 bases lining up with TRBD1. Germline values: CDR1 SGHNT, CDR2 YENEEA. V dropped 8 bases and J dropped 1; count of bases not matched to a gene: 3. The CDR3 has 13 residues. CDR3 protein: CASHGQGNTEAFF. In nucleotides, the CDR3 is TGTGCCAGCCACGGACAGGGGAACACTGAAGCTTTCTTT. Drawing the rest from reference TRBV11-3 and TRBJ1-1, the complete variable domain is EAGVVQSPRYKIIEKKQPVAFWCNPISGHNTLYWYLQNLGQGPELLIRYENEEAVDDSQLPKDRFSAERLKGVDSTLKIQPAELGDSAVYLCASHGQGNTEAFFGQGTRLTVV.

For the CDR3, the DNA is TGTGCCAGCAGCGTAGCCCCTGGACAGATTTACGAGCAGTACTTC. It encodes CASSVAPGQIYEQYF. This chain joins TRBV9 and TRBJ2-7; possibly TRBD1 for D (6 bases). CDR3 length equals 15 residues. The V end was cut by 0 bases, the J end by 4 bases, with 14 bases between. Germline V gene lookup returns CDR1 SGDLS and CDR2 YYNGEE.

The gene calls are TRBV4-3 and TRBJ1-2, with a weak D call TRBD1 (5 bases). Per the germline V gene, CDR1 is LGHNA and CDR2 is YSLEER. The V end lost 0 bases, the J end lost 2 bases, and 7 bases lay between the germline ends. The CDR3 length is 14 residues. The CDR3 region is CASSQDGGNYGYTF. CDR3 sequence (DNA): TGCGCCAGCAGCCAAGATGGGGGAAACTATGGCTACACCTTC.

The V call is TRBV6-6, the J call TRBJ2-7; 8 positions agree with TRBD2. Germline CDR1 and CDR2: MNHNY and SVGAGI (reference sequence). This CDR3 is built from 14 residues. Trimming cost V 5 bases and J 3 bases; bases outside gene matches: 6. The CDR3 sequence is CASSGAGTSYEQYF. CDR3 in DNA: TGTGCCAGCAGTGGCGCCGGGACTAGCTACGAGCAGTACTTC.

The V call is TRBV6-5, the J call TRBJ1-3, with TRBD1 as a possible D gene (6 bases). Germline V gene lookup returns CDR1 MNHEY and CDR2 SVGAGI. V lost 6 bases, J lost 4 bases, and 16 bases lay in between. The CDR3 length is 15 residues. CDR3 sequence: CASRGLQGKGNTIYF. The CDR3 DNA sequence: TGTGCCAGCAGGGGCCTTCAGGGGAAAGGAAACACCATATATTTT.

V usage is TRBV5-1 and J usage is TRBJ1-2; TRBD1 matches at 8 bases. The germline CDR1 and CDR2 sequences are SGHRS and YFSETQ. J was trimmed by 4 bases and V by 4 bases; bases with no gene match: 6. There are 14 residues in the CDR3. CDR3 region: CASSIGQGAYGYTF. The CDR3 region has the DNA TGCGCCAGCAGCATCGGACAGGGTGCCTATGGCTACACCTTC.

The rearrangement links TRBV21-1 to TRBJ1-2; the D call TRBD1 from the table was never checked on the DNA. TRBV21-1 is marked as a pseudogene. The CDR3 has 18 amino acids. The CDR3 spells CASSKHRLHRGRGYGYTF. Here the CDR3 DNA reads TGTGCCAGCAGCAAACACCGTCTCCACAGGGGCCGGGGCTATGGCTACACCTTC.

This chain uses TRBV6-8 with TRBJ2-1; TRBD2 agrees at 8 bases. Germline V CDR1 and CDR2: MNHGY, SAAAGT. This CDR3 is 15 amino acids long. With 0 bases clipped from V and 8 bases from J, the junction kept 6 bases outside the gene matches. CDR3 sequence (DNA): TGTGCCAGCAGTTACTCCGGGGGGGGCCCCCATGAGCAGTTCTTC. It is translated as CASSYSGGGPHEQFF.

The rearrangement links TRBV7-3 to TRBJ2-3, with D perhaps TRBD2 (6 bases). V gave up 5 bases and J gave up 6 bases, with 12 bases separating them. Germline V CDR1 and CDR2: SGHTA, FQGTGA. This CDR3 region has 13 residues. As DNA, the CDR3 is TGTGCCAGCAGCGGACTATTTGGTGATACGCAGTATTTT. This translates into CASSGLFGDTQYF.

This clone was seen just once. The chain uses TRBV5-1 and TRBJ2-1; 9 nucleotides agree with TRBD2. Germline V lookup: CDR1 SGHRS, CDR2 YFSETQ. The ends lost 4 bases at V and 1 base at J; junction bases unmatched: 6. This CDR3 contains 16 residues. DNA of the CDR3: TGCGCCAGCAGCGGGGCCAGCGGGGGGTCCTACAATGAGCAGTTCTTC. Translated, it gives CASSGASGGSYNEQFF.

This clone was seen a single time. This chain links TRBV7-9 with TRBJ2-2; D is uncertain. Trimming removed 3 bases from V and 3 bases from J, with 2 bases in between. Germline V gene lookup returns CDR1 SEHNR and CDR2 FQNEAQ (reference sequence). The CDR3 contains 12 residues. The CDR3 DNA sequence: TGTGCCAGCAGCTTTGACACCGGGGAGCTGTTTTTT. The encoded protein is CASSFDTGELFF.

V and J are TRBV28 and TRBJ2-1; D is ambiguous. Germline V CDR1 and CDR2: MDHEN, SYDVKM. Trimming stripped 6 bases from V and 2 bases from J, with 2 bases between. The CDR3 runs to 11 residues. The CDR3 spells CASRAYNEQFF. CDR3 nucleotide sequence: TGTGCCAGCAGGGCCTACAATGAGCAGTTCTTC.

This clone was seen more than once but under ten times. The chain joins TRBV11-2 to TRBJ1-2, with 8 bases that match TRBD1. The ends lost 3 bases at V and 8 bases at J; junction bases unmatched: 5. This CDR3 contains 13 residues. In germline, CDR1 is SGHAT, CDR2 FQNNGV. The CDR3 sequence: CASSFPTGDGYTF. The CDR3 DNA sequence: TGTGCCAGCAGCTTTCCGACAGGGGACGGCTACACCTTC.

The chain is built from TRBV15 and TRBJ1-1; maybe TRBD1 (5 bases). The length of the CDR3 is 14 residues. Trimming cost V 0 bases and J 6 bases, with 11 bases left between them. Germline V gene data show CDR1 as LNHNV and CDR2 as YYDKDF (reference sequence). CDR3 sequence: CATSRDAGSAEAFF. The CDR3 coding sequence is TGTGCCACCAGCAGAGATGCAGGGAGTGCTGAAGCTTTCTTT.

The chain links TRBV7-2 to TRBJ1-5, with 10 bases that match TRBD1. Germline trimming cut 5 bases from V and 6 bases from J; bases unmatched to any gene: 4. The CDR3 sequence is 14 residues long. Germline CDR1 is SGHTA and CDR2 is FQGNSA. For the CDR3, the DNA is TGTGCCAGCAGCGACAGGGACAGGGGTCAGCCCCAGCATTTT. Amino acids: CASSDRDRGQPQHF.

V gene TRBV7-9 combines with J gene TRBJ1-2; D is possibly TRBD1 (5 bases). The CDR3 loop spans 14 amino acids. Germline V gene data show CDR1 as SEHNR and CDR2 as FQNEAQ (reference sequence). Deletions cut 8 bases from V and 4 bases from J, with 17 bases between. The chain's CDR3 is CASQILQDVYGYTF. Written as DNA, the CDR3 is TGTGCCAGCCAGATCCTACAGGACGTCTATGGCTACACCTTC.

The CDR3 DNA sequence: TGTGCCAGTACCCTGGGACTAGCGGCTTCGAACACCGGGGAGCTGTTTTTT. This codes for CASTLGLAASNTGELFF. This chain joins TRBV19 and TRBJ2-2; 11 bases are a match to TRBD2. The CDR3 spans 17 residues. Per the germline V gene, CDR1 is LNHDA and CDR2 is SQIVND (reference sequence). V trimming: 7 bases; J trimming: 0 bases; junction bases outside the gene matches: 7.

The chain carries TRBV5-1 and TRBJ1-6; D is perhaps TRBD1 (5 bases). Germline assignment: CDR1 SGHRS and CDR2 YFSETQ. The V end was cut by 1 base, the J end by 9 bases, with 14 bases between. This CDR3 has 15 amino acids. In nucleotides, the CDR3 is TGCGCCAGCAGCTTGCAACAAACAGGTGGTTCACCCCTCCACTTT. Translation gives CASSLQQTGGSPLHF. The entire variable domain, with the rest obtained from reference TRBV5-1 and TRBJ1-6, is as follows: KAGVTQTPRYLIKTRGQQVTLSCSPISGHRSVSWYQQTPGQGLQFLFEYFSETQRNKGNFPGRFSGRQFSNSRSEMNVSTLELGDSALYLCASSLQQTGGSPLHFGNGTRLTVT.

The CDR3 sequence is CASTQSTEAFF. CDR3 bases: TGTGCCAGTACCCAGTCCACTGAAGCTTTCTTT. The chain joins TRBV19 to TRBJ1-1; D is ambiguous. This CDR3 is built from 11 residues. The germline gives CDR1 LNHDA, CDR2 SQIVND (reference sequence). Trimming stripped 7 bases from V and 4 bases from J, with 7 bases between.

The CDR3 reads CASSRDSPNYGYTF. Here the CDR3 DNA reads TGTGCCAGCAGCCGGGACAGTCCTAACTATGGCTACACCTTC. V and J are TRBV27 and TRBJ1-2; 7 bases align to TRBD1. The CDR3 loop spans 14 amino acids. Germline loops: CDR1 MNHEY, CDR2 SMNVEV (reference sequence). With V trimmed by 6 bases and J by 0 bases, 4 bases remained unmatched.

The CDR3 sequence: CASSAGTGGEKLFF. The CDR3, as DNA: TGCGCCAGCAGCGCCGGGACAGGGGGTGAAAAACTGTTTTTT. The rearrangement joins TRBV5-1 to TRBJ1-4; 11 nucleotides line up with TRBD1. Trimming took 4 bases from V and 7 from J; bases not matched to a gene: 3. CDR1 and CDR2 (germline): SGHRS, YFSETQ. The CDR3 runs 14 residues.

V gene TRBV14 combines with J gene TRBJ1-2, with D hard to call. Trimming removed 1 base from V and 5 bases from J, with 17 bases in between. This CDR3 has 16 residues. Germline V gene sequence: CDR1 SGHDN, CDR2 FVKESK. DNA of the CDR3: TGTGCCAGCAGCCAAGGTGCGACCTCCGCCCAATATGGCTACACCTTC. Translation gives CASSQGATSAQYGYTF.

V usage is TRBV27 and J usage is TRBJ1-6; 7 bases are a match to TRBD1. This CDR3 has 19 amino acids. The ends lost 1 base at V and 10 bases at J; junction bases unmatched: 19. The germline V gene encodes CDR1 MNHEY and CDR2 SMNVEV (reference sequence). CDR3 in amino acids: CASSLFPPWDSSSPSPLHF. The CDR3 region has the DNA TGTGCCAGCAGTTTATTTCCCCCCTGGGACAGCTCATCTCCATCACCCCTCCACTTT.